Following are 18 T cell receptor beta chains from one sample sequenced in a study of T cells after posttransplantation cyclophosphamide. The data were produced by immunoSEQ multiplex PCR, yet TCRdb's version contains in-frame clones alone and is incomplete. This table holds approximately 700 clones, about 80% found once. The specimen was gut tissue. These receptors originate from a man aged 50 or older.

The gene calls are TRBV27 and TRBJ2-3; the D is unclear. Trimming left V 1 base short and J 6 bases short, with 8 bases between. Germline CDR1 reads MNHEY; CDR2 reads SMNVEV (reference sequence). This CDR3 is 13 amino acids long. The CDR3 protein is CASSLFGGDTQYF. The DNA of the CDR3 is TGTGCCAGCAGTTTATTCGGTGGTGATACGCAGTATTTT.

This clone turned up a few times. The V call is TRBV5-1, the J call TRBJ1-6; weak D call: TRBD1 (6 bases). Germline CDR1 and CDR2: SGHRS and YFSETQ. V gave up 3 bases and J gave up 8 bases, with 15 bases separating them. The CDR3 sequence is 15 residues long. The CDR3 coding sequence is TGCGCCAGCAGCTCACAGGGCCTTGGGGATTCACCCCTCCACTTT. It codes for CASSSQGLGDSPLHF.

This chain joins TRBV7-3 and TRBJ2-1, with 7 bases that match TRBD2. Germline trimming cut 4 bases from V and 12 bases from J; bases unmatched to any gene: 12. This CDR3 is built from 14 residues. The germline V gene has CDR1 SGHTA and CDR2 FQGTGA. CDR3 DNA sequence: TGTGCCAGCAGCTCTACGGGGGGATCGGGGGTGCAGTTCTTC. It translates to CASSSTGGSGVQFF.

The chain carries TRBV5-6 and TRBJ2-5, with 8 bases aligning to TRBD1. The length of the CDR3 is 13 residues. The trim removed 1 base at V and 5 bases at J, leaving 1 base unmatched. In germline, CDR1 is SGHDT, CDR2 YYEEEE. CDR3: CASSLNRGETQYF. The CDR3 nucleotides read TGTGCCAGCAGCTTGAACAGGGGGGAGACCCAGTACTTC.

The gene calls are TRBV13 and TRBJ1-1; maybe TRBD1 (6 bases). CDR1 PRHDT and CDR2 FYEKMQ come from the germline V gene (reference sequence). V was shortened by 5 bases and J by 1 base, with 8 bases between the two germline ends. This CDR3 comprises 13 residues. This chain's CDR3 is CASSTGQNTEAFF. In DNA, the CDR3 is TGTGCCAGCAGCACGGGACAGAACACTGAAGCTTTCTTT.

The gene calls are TRBV5-1 and TRBJ2-3; TRBD2 matches 8 bases. The V gene's germline CDR1 is SGHRS and CDR2 YFSETQ. The V gene end was trimmed by 6 bases and the J gene end by 5 bases; junction bases not matched to a gene: 11. The CDR3 loop spans 15 amino acids. CDR3 region: CASTATSGSIDTQYF. In DNA form, the CDR3 reads TGCGCCAGCACGGCAACCAGCGGGAGTATAGATACGCAGTATTTT.

This sequence joins TRBV21-1 and TRBJ1-1. TRBV21-1 is a known pseudogene. This CDR3 is built from 15 residues. CDR3 nucleotide sequence: TGTGCCAGCAGCAAAGGAGGGACTCACTACACTGAAGCTTTCTTT. It translates to CASSKGGTHYTEAFF.

V gene TRBV6-4 combines with J gene TRBJ1-5, with no clear D. The CDR3 loop spans 19 amino acids. Deletions cut 0 bases from V and 0 bases from J, with 18 bases between. Looked up from germline, CDR1 is MRHNA and CDR2 is SNTAGT. CDR3 sequence reads: CASSDSRSDKENSNQPQHF. Here the CDR3 DNA reads TGTGCCAGCAGTGACTCCCGTTCAGACAAAGAGAATAGCAATCAGCCCCAGCATTTT.

V is TRBV9 and J is TRBJ2-7; D may be TRBD2 (5 bases). The length of the CDR3 is 15 residues. Trimming pared 0 bases from V and 1 base from J, leaving 11 bases between. The germline V gene has CDR1 SGDLS and CDR2 YYNGEE. The CDR3 DNA is TGTGCCAGCAGCGTAGCTGGACTCCCTTCCTACGAGCAGTACTTC. Its protein product is CASSVAGLPSYEQYF.

The chain combines TRBV20-1 with TRBJ1-4; a possible D gene is TRBD1 (6 bases). Germline CDR1 reads DFQATT; CDR2 reads SNEGSKA (reference sequence). V lost 6 bases, J lost 8 bases, and 10 bases lay in between. This CDR3 comprises 11 residues. The CDR3 loop reads CSAEQGEKLFF. The CDR3 nucleotides read TGCAGTGCAGAACAGGGCGAAAAACTGTTTTTT.

The chain carries TRBV11-3 and TRBJ2-2; D ambiguous. V was trimmed by 4 bases and J by 4 bases, leaving 13 bases between them. This CDR3 is built from 15 residues. Germline loops: CDR1 SGHNT, CDR2 YENEEA. The CDR3, as DNA: TGTGCCAGCAGCTCACTCCATTTCTCCACCGGGGAGCTGTTTTTT. Translation: CASSSLHFSTGELFF.

The chain employs TRBV7-9 and TRBJ2-7, with 10 bases matching TRBD2. Germline V gene sequence: CDR1 SEHNR, CDR2 FQNEAQ (reference sequence). With 4 bases clipped from V and 3 bases from J, the junction kept 6 bases outside the gene matches. The CDR3 has 15 amino acids. In DNA, the CDR3 is TGTGCCAGCAGCTCCTTGCTAGCGGGAGTCTACGAGCAGTACTTC. This sequence encodes CASSSLLAGVYEQYF.

The sample holds a few counts of this clone. Here the CDR3 DNA reads TGTGCCAGCCCAGACAGGGCGAGGAGTCGGCCCCAGCATTTT. This sequence encodes CASPDRARSRPQHF. The genes are TRBV21-1 and TRBJ1-5; the tabulated D call, TRBD1, remains unverified against the DNA. TRBV21-1 is described as a pseudogene. The CDR3 length is 14 residues.

For this clone: A junction end diverges from the germline sequence, so it may reflect a read error. This rearrangement joins TRBV4-2 to TRBJ1-1; TRBD1 matches at 8 bases. There are 14 residues in the CDR3. Germline loops: CDR1 LGHNA, CDR2 YNFKEQ. CDR3 nucleotide sequence: TGTACCAGCACCCCTCAGGGGGCGCACCCCGAAGCTTTCTTT. This encodes CTSTPQGAHPEAFF.

The chain has TRBV10-3 and TRBJ1-6; TRBD1 might be the D (6 bases). CDR1 ENHRY and CDR2 SYGVKD come from the germline V gene. Trimming pared 3 bases from V and 6 bases from J, leaving 9 bases between. The CDR3 length is 14 residues. CDR3 coding DNA: TGTGCCATCAGTGAACAGGGTAGTAATTCACCCCTCCACTTT. It specifies CAISEQGSNSPLHF.

This sequence joins TRBV9 and TRBJ2-2, with D perhaps TRBD1 (7 bases). CDR1 and CDR2 from the germline V gene are SGDLS and YYNGEE. The V gene lost 6 bases and the J gene lost 0 bases, with 12 bases spanning the gap. CDR3 length: 15 residues. In DNA form, the CDR3 reads TGTGCCAGCAATCCAGGGGGGACGAACACCGGGGAGCTGTTTTTT. This codes for CASNPGGTNTGELFF.

This rearrangement joins TRBV9 to TRBJ1-3; D not certain. CDR1 is SGDLS, CDR2 YYNGEE, per germline. This CDR3 has 15 amino acids. V was cut by 0 bases and J by 0 bases, with 7 bases left in between. The DNA for the CDR3 is TGTGCCAGCAGCGTAGTTGGGAGCTCTGGAAACACCATATATTTT. Amino acids: CASSVVGSSGNTIYF.

The J gene is TRBJ2-1, the V gene TRBV4-2; TRBD2 agrees at 9 bases. The junction had 9 bases not matched to a gene; V was cut back by 1 base and J by 8 bases. CDR1 and CDR2 (germline): LGHNA, YNFKEQ. This CDR3 comprises 16 residues. CDR3 amino acids: CASSQGAGGALDEQFF. Written as DNA, the CDR3 is TGTGCCAGCAGCCAAGGCGCGGGGGGGGCCTTGGATGAGCAGTTCTTC.